The rows below give T cell receptor beta chains drawn from one sample of a study of blood T cell repertoires in COVID-19. Using immunoSEQ multiplex PCR, the repertoire was profiled, and TCRdb retains in-frame clones only, with some absent. The repertoire holds about 230,000 clones, with 81% as singletons. The sample comprised peripheral blood. All receptors derive from a woman of 80 years or more with COVID-19, enrolled during active disease. Both conserved end residues are part of each CDR3. The D gene is left open where the match is weak. Not all rows give a size; the values are once, few, many and, for expanded clones, a class.

v_call	clone_size	d_call	j_call	cdr3_nt	cdr3_aa
TRBV24-1	few	-	TRBJ2-1	TGTGCCACCAGTGACCTCACTCCAGAGGGTTACAATGAGCAGTTCTTC	CATSDLTPEGYNEQFF
TRBV7-9	-	TRBD1	TRBJ1-2	TGTGCCAGCAGCTTAGCCGGGACAGGAGAAGGGTATGGCTACACCTTC	CASSLAGTGEGYGYTF
TRBV2	-	TRBD2	TRBJ2-2	TGTGCCAGCAGAGCTAGCGGGGGTTTCACCGGGGAGCTGTTTTTT	CASRASGGFTGELFF
TRBV5-6	-	-	TRBJ1-6	TGTGCCAGCAGCTTGGGAACAGGCCGATATAATTCACCCCTCCACTTT	CASSLGTGRYNSPLHF
TRBV9	-	-	TRBJ1-1	TGTGCCAGCAGCGTACTACCGACAGGATTGAACACTGAAGCTTTCTTT	CASSVLPTGLNTEAFF
TRBV4-1	-	TRBD2	TRBJ2-3	TGCGCCAGCAGCCAAGCTGGACTAGCGGGGGGAGATACGCAGTATTTT	CASSQAGLAGGDTQYF
TRBV9	-	TRBD1	TRBJ2-2	TGTGCCAGCAGCTTCCCTAGGACAGGGGCGAACACCGGGGAGCTGTTTTTT	CASSFPRTGANTGELFF
TRBV2	-	-	TRBJ1-2	TGTGCCAGCAGTTTACACAGGGATACAAATGGCTACACCTTC	CASSLHRDTNGYTF
TRBV4-2	-	-	TRBJ1-6	TGTGCCAGCAGCCAAGACGGGGGGGGTAATTCACCCCTCCACTTT	CASSQDGGGNSPLHF
TRBV5-1	-	-	TRBJ1-2	TGCGCCAGCAGCTTGGACGACAGCTATGGCTACACCTTC	CASSLDDSYGYTF
TRBV11-1	-	-	TRBJ1-2	TGTGCCAGCAGCTTAGCAGAAGGGGTTGGCTACACCTTC	CASSLAEGVGYTF
TRBV4-1	few	TRBD1	TRBJ1-2	TGCGCCAGCAGGCGGACAGGGGGGTATGGCTACACCTTC	CASRRTGGYGYTF
TRBV10-3	-	-	TRBJ1-3	TGTGCCATTCGCTCAACGAGGGGGACAAGCTTTACTACCTCACAAGCCATATATTTT	CAIRSTRGTSFTTSQAIYF
TRBV11-2	-	-	TRBJ1-1	TGTGCCAGCAGCTTAAAGGGAGGGGGCACTGAAGCTTTCTTT	CASSLKGGGTEAFF
TRBV3-1/TRBV3-2	-	TRBD2	TRBJ2-5	TGTGCCAGCAGCCAAGAACGGATAGCGGGCTACTTTTATCAAGAGACCCAGTACTTC	CASSQERIAGYFYQETQYF
TRBV9	-	-	TRBJ2-5	TGTGCCAGCAGCGCGACAGGGAGGGAGACCCAGTACTTC	CASSATGRETQYF
TRBV28	-	-	TRBJ2-7	TGTGCCAGCCGAAGAGGGAGTCTTCGGGGCGAGCAGTACTTC	CASRRGSLRGEQYF
TRBV30	-	-	TRBJ2-2	TGTGCCTGGAGTCGCCGGGGGGCAGCGAACACCGGGGAGCTGTTTTTT	CAWSRRGAANTGELFF
TRBV3-1/TRBV3-2	few	TRBD2	TRBJ2-3	TGTGCCAGCAGCCCGCGGACTAGCGGGCAAGGCACAGATACGCAGTATTTT	CASSPRTSGQGTDTQYF
TRBV10-2	-	TRBD1	TRBJ1-1	TGCGCCAGCAGTGGAATACAGGGGACCCTGAACACTGAAGCTTTCTTT	CASSGIQGTLNTEAFF
TRBV29-1	-	-	TRBJ1-1	TGCAGCGCTGTGGACAGCCTTCCAACTGAAGCTTTCTTT	CSAVDSLPTEAFF
TRBV27	-	TRBD2	TRBJ2-7	TGTGCCAGCAGGCCGACTAGCGGCAGCTCCTACGAGCAGTACTTC	CASRPTSGSSYEQYF
TRBV9	-	-	TRBJ1-5	TGTGCCAGCAGCCCCGACGCACGAGGAGATCAGCCCCAGCATTTT	CASSPDARGDQPQHF
TRBV18	-	-	TRBJ2-3	TGTGCCAGCACCAGAACCCAGCAGGCAGATACGCAGTATTTT	CASTRTQQADTQYF
TRBV12-3/TRBV12-4	-	TRBD2	TRBJ2-5	TGTGCCAGCAGCAGGCTAGCGGGAGAGACCCAGTACTTC	CASSRLAGETQYF
TRBV6-6	-	-	TRBJ1-1	TGTGCCAGCAGTTCTATTGAGTACACTGAAGCTTTCTTT	CASSSIEYTEAFF
TRBV5-1	-	TRBD1	TRBJ1-1	TGCGCCAGCAGCTCAGGGACAGGGGGCACTGAAGCTTTCTTT	CASSSGTGGTEAFF
TRBV30	-	-	TRBJ1-5	TGTGCCTGGAGTTTGGGAGGGGGCAATCAGCCCCAGCATTTT	CAWSLGGGNQPQHF
TRBV19	once	TRBD1	TRBJ2-7	TGTGCCAGTAGTCTAAACAGGGGGGATGAGCAGTACTTC	CASSLNRGDEQYF
TRBV6-5	-	-	TRBJ2-7	TGTGCCAGCAGTTTAACAGGTTCCTACGAGCAGTACTTC	CASSLTGSYEQYF
TRBV5-1	-	-	TRBJ2-1	TGCGCCAGCAGCTTGGGACGGAGCTCCTACAATGAGCAGTTCTTC	CASSLGRSSYNEQFF
TRBV19	-	TRBD1	TRBJ1-6	TGTGCCAGTAGCCGACAGGGCGATAATTCACCCCTCCACTTT	CASSRQGDNSPLHF
TRBV5-1	few	-	TRBJ2-1	TGCGCCAGCAGCATTGGCAGATTTAATGAGCAGTTCTTC	CASSIGRFNEQFF
TRBV20-1	-	-	TRBJ2-7	TGCAGTGCGGAGGTAACCTACGAGCAGTACTTC	CSAEVTYEQYF
TRBV6-6	-	-	TRBJ1-2	TGTGCCAGCACTGCGGAGGGGTATGGCTACACCTTC	CASTAEGYGYTF
TRBV2	-	-	TRBJ1-1	TGTGCCAGCAGTGCGGGAAGGAACACTGAAGCTTTCTTT	CASSAGRNTEAFF
TRBV6-6	-	TRBD1	TRBJ1-6	TGTGCCAGCAGTTACGAGACAGGGATGTCACCCCTCCACTTT	CASSYETGMSPLHF
TRBV9	-	-	TRBJ2-3	TGTGCCAGCAGCGTAGCCTTGGGCGCGACAGATACGCAGTATTTT	CASSVALGATDTQYF
TRBV19	-	TRBD2	TRBJ2-3	TGTGCCAGTAGCCGGACTAGCGCAGATACGCAGTATTTT	CASSRTSADTQYF
TRBV6-5	-	-	TRBJ1-4	TGTGCCAGCAGCCTAACAGGACCGAATGAAAAACTGTTTTTT	CASSLTGPNEKLFF
TRBV7-2	-	TRBD2	TRBJ2-1	TGTGCCAGCAGTCTAGTTGGGACTATAAATGAGCAGTTCTTC	CASSLVGTINEQFF
TRBV5-4	few	TRBD1	TRBJ2-7	TGTGCCAGCAGCTCCCCCGGGACAGGGAATTACGAGCAGTACTTC	CASSSPGTGNYEQYF
TRBV19	-	-	TRBJ1-5	TGTGCCAGTAGTATCAGGGAGGGTCAGCCCCAGCATTTT	CASSIREGQPQHF
TRBV18	-	TRBD2	TRBJ2-6	TGTGCCAGCTCACCAATTAGCGGGAGGACTGGGGCCAACGTCCTGACTTTC	CASSPISGRTGANVLTF
TRBV28	-	-	TRBJ1-4	TGTGCCAGCAGCAGACCCGACAGAAGTAATGAAAAACTGTTTTTT	CASSRPDRSNEKLFF
TRBV7-2	-	-	TRBJ2-1	TGTGCCAGCAGCGGGCGTGCTAATGAGCAGTTCTTC	CASSGRANEQFF
TRBV5-4	-	TRBD1	TRBJ2-4	TGTGCCAGCAGCTTAGGACAGGGGGGGGTGACGGCCAAAAACATTCAGTACTTC	CASSLGQGGVTAKNIQYF
TRBV16	-	-	TRBJ1-5	TGTGCCAGCAGCCAAGCGGGGGTGGTCGGTCAGCCCCAGCATTTT	CASSQAGVVGQPQHF
TRBV5-1	-	TRBD1	TRBJ2-1	TGCGCCAGCAGCTTGGGGAACAGGGGAAGGAGTGGTGAGCAGTTCTTC	CASSLGNRGRSGEQFF
TRBV28	-	-	TRBJ1-5	TGTGCCACTCACGAGGGCAGCAATCAGCCCCAGCATTTT	CATHEGSNQPQHF
TRBV6-5	-	TRBD1	TRBJ1-2	TGTGCCAGCAGCCCACAGGGGGCTCGCGGCTACACCTTC	CASSPQGARGYTF